This T cell receptor (beta chain) derives from a study of T cell responses to AZD1222 COVID-19 vaccine. About the research overall: Second-dose timings of about 4 or about 12 weeks were pooled.

Profiling relied on immunoSEQ multiplex PCR, and the TCRdb table lists in-frame clones only, not all of them. Of approximately 150,000 clones listed, 92% are singletons. Study outcomes and limitations: Repertoire collection took place solely once the T cell response had peaked. It should be noted that donors were predominantly white British and more often female, and clonal diversity was possibly underestimated. Baseline serology detected seropositivity in only a handful of AZD1222 recipients.

Germline V gives CDR1 KGHSH, CDR2 LQKENI. The CDR3 contains 14 residues. Trimming pared 3 bases from V and 5 bases from J, leaving 13 bases between. As concerns this clone: Antigen unknown.

The source material was peripheral blood, sampled on day 0 of AZD1222 vaccination. This chain connects TRBV18 to TRBJ1-1, with D possibly matching TRBD1 (6 bases). This TCR derives from an adult in good health. DNA of the CDR3: TGTGCCAGCTCACCGGAGGGGGGGGAGACTGAAGCTTTCTTT. Protein sequence: CASSPEGGETEAFF.